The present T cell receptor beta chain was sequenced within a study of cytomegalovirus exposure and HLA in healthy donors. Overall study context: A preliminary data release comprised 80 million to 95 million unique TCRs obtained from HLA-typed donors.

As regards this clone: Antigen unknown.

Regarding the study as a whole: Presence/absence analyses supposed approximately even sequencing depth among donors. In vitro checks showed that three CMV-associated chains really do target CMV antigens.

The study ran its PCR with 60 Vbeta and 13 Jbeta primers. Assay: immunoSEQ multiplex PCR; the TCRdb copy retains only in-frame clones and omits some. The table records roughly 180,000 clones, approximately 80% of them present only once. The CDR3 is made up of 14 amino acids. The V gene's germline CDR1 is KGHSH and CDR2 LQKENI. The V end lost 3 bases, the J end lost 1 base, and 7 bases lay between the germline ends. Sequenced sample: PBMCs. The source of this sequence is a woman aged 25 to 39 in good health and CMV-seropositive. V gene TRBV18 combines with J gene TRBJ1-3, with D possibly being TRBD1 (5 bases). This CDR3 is CASSPGGSGNTIYF. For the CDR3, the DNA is TGTGCCAGCTCACCCGGGGGTTCTGGAAACACCATATATTTT. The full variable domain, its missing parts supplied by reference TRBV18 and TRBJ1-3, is NAGVMQNPRHLVRRRGQEARLRCSPMKGHSHVYWYRQLPEEGLKFMVYLQKENIIDESGMPKERFSAEFPKEGPSILRIQQVVRGDSAAYFCASSPGGSGNTIYFGEGSWLTVV.